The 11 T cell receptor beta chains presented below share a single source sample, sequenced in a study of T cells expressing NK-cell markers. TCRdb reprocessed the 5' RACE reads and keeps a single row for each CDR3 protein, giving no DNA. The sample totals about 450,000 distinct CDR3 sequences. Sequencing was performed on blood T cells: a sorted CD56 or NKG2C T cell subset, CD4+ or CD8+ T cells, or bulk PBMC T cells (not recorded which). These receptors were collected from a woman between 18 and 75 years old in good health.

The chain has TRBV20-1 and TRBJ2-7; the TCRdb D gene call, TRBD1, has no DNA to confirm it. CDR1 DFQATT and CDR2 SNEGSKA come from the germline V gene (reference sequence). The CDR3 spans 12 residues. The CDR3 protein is CSAGTNSYEQYF.

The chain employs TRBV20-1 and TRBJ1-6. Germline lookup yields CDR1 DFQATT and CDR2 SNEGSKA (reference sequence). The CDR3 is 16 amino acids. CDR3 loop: CSASGNWALEGSPLHF.

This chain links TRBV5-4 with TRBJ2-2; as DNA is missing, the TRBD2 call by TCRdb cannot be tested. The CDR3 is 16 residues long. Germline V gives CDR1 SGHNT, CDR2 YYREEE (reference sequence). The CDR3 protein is CASSLAAGTNTGELFF.

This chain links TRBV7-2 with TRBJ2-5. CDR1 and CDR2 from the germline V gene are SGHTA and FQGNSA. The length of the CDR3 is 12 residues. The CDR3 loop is CASSPFSETQYF. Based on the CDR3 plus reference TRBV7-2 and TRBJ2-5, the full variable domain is GAGVSQSPSNKVTEKGKDVELRCDPISGHTALYWYRQSLGQGLEFLIYFQGNSAPDKSGLPSDRFSAERTGGSVSTLTIQRTQQEDSAVYLCASSPFSETQYFGPGTRLLVL.

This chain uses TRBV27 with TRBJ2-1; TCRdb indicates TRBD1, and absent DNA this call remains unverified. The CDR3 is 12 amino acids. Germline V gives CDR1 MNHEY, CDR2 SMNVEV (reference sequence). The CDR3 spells CASSSGTGQGSF.

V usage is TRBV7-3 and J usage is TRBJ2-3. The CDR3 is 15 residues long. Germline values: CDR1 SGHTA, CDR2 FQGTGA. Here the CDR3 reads CASSPARASTDTQYF.

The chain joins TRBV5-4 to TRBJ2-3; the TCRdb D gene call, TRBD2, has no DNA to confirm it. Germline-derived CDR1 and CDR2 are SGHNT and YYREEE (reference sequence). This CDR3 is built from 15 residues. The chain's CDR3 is CASSLPGGQTDTQYF.

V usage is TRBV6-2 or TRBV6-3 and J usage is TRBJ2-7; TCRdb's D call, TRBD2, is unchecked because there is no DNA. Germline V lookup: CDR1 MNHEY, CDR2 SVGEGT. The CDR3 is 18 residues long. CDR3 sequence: CASSYGLAGEGIPYEQYF.

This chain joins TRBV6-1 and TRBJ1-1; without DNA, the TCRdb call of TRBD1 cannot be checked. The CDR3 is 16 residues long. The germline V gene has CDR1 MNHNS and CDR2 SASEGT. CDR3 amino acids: CASSERRTGGRAEAFF.

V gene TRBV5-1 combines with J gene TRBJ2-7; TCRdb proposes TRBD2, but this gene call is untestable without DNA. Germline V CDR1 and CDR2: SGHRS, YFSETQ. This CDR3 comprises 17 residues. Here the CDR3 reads CASSWTASGLSSYEQYF.

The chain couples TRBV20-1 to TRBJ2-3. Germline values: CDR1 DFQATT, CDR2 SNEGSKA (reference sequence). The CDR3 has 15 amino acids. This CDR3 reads CSARGIQRSTDTQYF.